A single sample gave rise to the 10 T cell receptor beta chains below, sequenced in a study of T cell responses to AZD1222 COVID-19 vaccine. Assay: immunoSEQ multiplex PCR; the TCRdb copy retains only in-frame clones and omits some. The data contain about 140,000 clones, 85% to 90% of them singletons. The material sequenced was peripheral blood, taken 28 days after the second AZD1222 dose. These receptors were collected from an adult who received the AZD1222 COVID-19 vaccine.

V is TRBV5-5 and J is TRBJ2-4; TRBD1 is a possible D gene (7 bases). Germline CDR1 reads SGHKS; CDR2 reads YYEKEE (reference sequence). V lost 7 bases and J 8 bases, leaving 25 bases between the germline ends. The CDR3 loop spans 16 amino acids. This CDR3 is CASGRLGGAFMDIQYF. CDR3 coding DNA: TGTGCCAGCGGCCGACTAGGGGGCGCTTTCATGGACATTCAGTACTTC.

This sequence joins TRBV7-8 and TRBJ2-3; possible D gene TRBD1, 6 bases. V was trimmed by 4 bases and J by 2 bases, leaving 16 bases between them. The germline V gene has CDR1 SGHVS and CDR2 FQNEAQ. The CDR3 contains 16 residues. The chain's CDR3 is CASSSRDKQATDTQYF. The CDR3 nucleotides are TGTGCCAGCAGCTCACGGGACAAACAGGCCACAGATACGCAGTATTTT. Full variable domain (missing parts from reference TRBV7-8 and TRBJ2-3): GAGVSQSPRYKVAKRGQDVALRCDPISGHVSLFWYQQALGQGPEFLTYFQNEAQLDKSGLPSDRFFAERPEGSVSTLKIQRTQQEDSAVYLCASSSRDKQATDTQYFGPGTRLTVL.

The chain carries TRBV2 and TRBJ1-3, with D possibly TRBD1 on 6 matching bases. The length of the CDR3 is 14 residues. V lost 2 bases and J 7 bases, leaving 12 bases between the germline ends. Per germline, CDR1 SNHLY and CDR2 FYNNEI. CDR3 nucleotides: TGTGCCAGCAGTGAAATTAGGGGGTTGAACACCATATATTTT. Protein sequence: CASSEIRGLNTIYF. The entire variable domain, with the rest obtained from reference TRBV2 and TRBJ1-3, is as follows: EPEVTQTPSHQVTQMGQEVILRCVPISNHLYFYWYRQILGQKVEFLVSFYNNEISEKSEIFDDQFSVERPDGSNFTLKIRSTKLEDSAMYFCASSEIRGLNTIYFGEGSWLTVV.

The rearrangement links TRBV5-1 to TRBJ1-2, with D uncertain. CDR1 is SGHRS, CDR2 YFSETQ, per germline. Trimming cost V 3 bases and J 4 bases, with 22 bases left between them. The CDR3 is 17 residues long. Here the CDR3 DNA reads TGCGCCAGCAGCTACAATTCCTGGACTTCCGAGACCTATGGCTACACCTTC. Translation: CASSYNSWTSETYGYTF.

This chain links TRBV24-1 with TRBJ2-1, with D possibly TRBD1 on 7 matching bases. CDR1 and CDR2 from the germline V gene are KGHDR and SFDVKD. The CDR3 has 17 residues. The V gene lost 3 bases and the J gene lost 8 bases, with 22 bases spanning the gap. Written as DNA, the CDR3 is TGTGCCACCAGTGATCAAAAGGCCCCAGGGGGGCTCGATGAGCAGTTCTTC. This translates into CATSDQKAPGGLDEQFF.

The DNA for the CDR3 is TGTGCCTGGAGTGTTGGACGGAGCTCTGGAAACACCATATATTTT. The encoded protein is CAWSVGRSSGNTIYF. The chain joins TRBV30 to TRBJ1-3, with D unclear. Germline assignment: CDR1 GTSNPN and CDR2 SVGIG (reference sequence). The length of the CDR3 is 15 residues. The V end was cut by 0 bases, the J end by 0 bases, with 9 bases between. The complete variable domain, with remaining parts taken from reference TRBV30 and TRBJ1-3, reads SQTIHQWPATLVQPVGSPLSLECTVEGTSNPNLYWYRQAAGRGLQLLFYSVGIGQISSEVPQNLSASRPQDRQFILSSKKLLLSDSGFYLCAWSVGRSSGNTIYFGEGSWLTVV.

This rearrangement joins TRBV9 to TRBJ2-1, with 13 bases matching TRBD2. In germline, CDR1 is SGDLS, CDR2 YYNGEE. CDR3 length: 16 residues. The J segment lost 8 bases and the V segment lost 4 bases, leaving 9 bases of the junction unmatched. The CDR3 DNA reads TGTGCCAGCAGCACCTCCGGGACTAGCGGGGTAGATGAGCAGTTCTTC. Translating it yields CASSTSGTSGVDEQFF.

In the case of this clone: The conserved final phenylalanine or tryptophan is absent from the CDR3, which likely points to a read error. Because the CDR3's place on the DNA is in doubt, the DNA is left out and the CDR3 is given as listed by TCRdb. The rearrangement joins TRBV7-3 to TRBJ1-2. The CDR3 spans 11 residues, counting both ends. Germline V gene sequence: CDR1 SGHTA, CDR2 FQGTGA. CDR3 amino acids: CASSLRPGAAV.

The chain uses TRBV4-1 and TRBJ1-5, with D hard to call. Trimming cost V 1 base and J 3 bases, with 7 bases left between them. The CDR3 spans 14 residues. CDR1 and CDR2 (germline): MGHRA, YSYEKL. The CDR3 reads CASSQGVDNQPQHF. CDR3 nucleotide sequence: TGCGCCAGCAGCCAAGGGGTGGACAATCAGCCCCAGCATTTT.

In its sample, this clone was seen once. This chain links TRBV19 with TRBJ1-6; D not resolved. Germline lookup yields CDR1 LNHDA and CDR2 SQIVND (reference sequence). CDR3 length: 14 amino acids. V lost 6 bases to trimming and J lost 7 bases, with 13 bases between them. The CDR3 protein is CASSAGGGNSPLHF. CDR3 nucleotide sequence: TGTGCCAGTAGCGCGGGTGGAGGAAATTCACCCCTCCACTTT.